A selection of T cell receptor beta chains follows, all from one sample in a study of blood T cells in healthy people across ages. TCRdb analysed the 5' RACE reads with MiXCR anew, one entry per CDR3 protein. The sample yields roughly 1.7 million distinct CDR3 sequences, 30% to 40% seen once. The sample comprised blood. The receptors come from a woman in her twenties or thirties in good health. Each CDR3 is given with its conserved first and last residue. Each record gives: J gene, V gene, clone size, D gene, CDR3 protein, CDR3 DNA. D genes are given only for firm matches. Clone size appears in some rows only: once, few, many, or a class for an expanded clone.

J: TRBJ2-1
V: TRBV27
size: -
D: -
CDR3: CASSFPGGTSSYNEQFF
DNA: TGTGCCAGCAGTTTCCCCGGAGGAACGAGCTCCTACAATGAGCAGTTCTTC

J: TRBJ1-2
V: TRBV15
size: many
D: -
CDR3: CATSRPYPIYGYTF
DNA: TGTGCCACCAGCAGACCATACCCCATCTATGGCTACACCTTC

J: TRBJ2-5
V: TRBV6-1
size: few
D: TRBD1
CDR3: CASTYRGAFVQYF
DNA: TGTGCCAGCACCTACAGGGGGGCGTTTGTGCAGTACTTC

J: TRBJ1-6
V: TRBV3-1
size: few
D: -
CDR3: CASSRAGDNSPLHF
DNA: TGTGCCAGCAGCCGCGCGGGGGATAATTCACCCCTCCACTTT

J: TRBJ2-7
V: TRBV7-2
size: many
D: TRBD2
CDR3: CASSFSGGPYEQYF
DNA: TGTGCCAGCAGCTTCTCGGGGGGTCCCTACGAGCAGTACTTC

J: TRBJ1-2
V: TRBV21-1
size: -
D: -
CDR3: CASSRDSSYTF
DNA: TGTGCCAGCAGCAGGGACAGCAGCTACACCTTC

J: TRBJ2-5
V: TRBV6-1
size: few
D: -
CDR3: CASTQGQETQYF
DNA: TGTGCCAGCACGCAGGGACAAGAGACCCAGTACTTC

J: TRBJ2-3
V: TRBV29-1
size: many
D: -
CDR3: CSVDMMGAQDTDTQYF
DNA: TGCAGCGTTGACATGATGGGGGCCCAAGACACAGATACGCAGTATTTT

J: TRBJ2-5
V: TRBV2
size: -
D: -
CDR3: CASSSRRTEGTQYF
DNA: TGTGCCAGCAGTTCCCGTCGGACCGAGGGGACCCAGTACTTC

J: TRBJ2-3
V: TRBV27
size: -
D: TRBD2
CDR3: CASSPETSVRTGTQYF
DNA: TGTGCCAGCAGCCCAGAGACTAGCGTCCGCACAGGTACGCAGTATTTT

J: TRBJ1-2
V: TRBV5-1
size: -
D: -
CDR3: CASSSERGSYGYTF
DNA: TGCGCCAGCAGCTCAGAACGGGGCTCCTATGGCTACACCTTC

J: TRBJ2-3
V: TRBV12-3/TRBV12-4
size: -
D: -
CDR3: CASSFQGIDTQYF
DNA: TGTGCCAGCAGTTTCCAAGGGATAGATACGCAGTATTTT

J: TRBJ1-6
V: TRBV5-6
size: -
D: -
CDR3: CASSSIGLDTRTLHF
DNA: TGTGCCAGCAGCTCCATTGGACTGGACACGAGAACCCTCCACTTT

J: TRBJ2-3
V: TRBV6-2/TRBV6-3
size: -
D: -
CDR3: CASIADPTDTQYF
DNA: TGTGCCAGCATAGCGGACCCCACAGATACGCAGTATTTT

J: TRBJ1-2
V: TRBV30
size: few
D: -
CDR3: CAWSVRQDYGYTF
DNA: TGTGCCTGGAGTGTACGACAGGATTACGGCTACACCTTC

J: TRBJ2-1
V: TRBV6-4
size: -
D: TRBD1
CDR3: CASSTYGTGALQGQFF
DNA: TGTGCCAGCAGTACCTACGGGACAGGGGCACTACAGGGGCAGTTCTTC

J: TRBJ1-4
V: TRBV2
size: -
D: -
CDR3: CASSRDTSNEKLFF
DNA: TGTGCCAGCAGCCGGGACACCTCTAATGAAAAACTGTTTTTT

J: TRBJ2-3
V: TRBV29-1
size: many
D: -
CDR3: CSVPPGGADTQYF
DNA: TGCAGCGTCCCCCCAGGGGGGGCAGATACGCAGTATTTT

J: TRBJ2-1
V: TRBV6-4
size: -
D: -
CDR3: CASSDSRSSSSYNEQFF
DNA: TGTGCCAGCAGTGACTCGAGATCTAGCTCATCCTACAATGAGCAGTTCTTC

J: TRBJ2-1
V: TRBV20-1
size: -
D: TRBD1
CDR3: CGVDRTYNEQFF
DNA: TGCGGCGTGGACAGGACTTACAATGAGCAGTTCTTC

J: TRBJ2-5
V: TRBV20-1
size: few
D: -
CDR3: CSAPYSETQYF
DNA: TGCAGTGCTCCATACTCCGAGACGCAGTACTTC

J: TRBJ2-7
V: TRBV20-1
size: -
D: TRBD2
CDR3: CSAYRLAGNTYEQYF
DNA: TGCAGTGCCTATAGGCTAGCGGGGAACACCTACGAGCAGTACTTC

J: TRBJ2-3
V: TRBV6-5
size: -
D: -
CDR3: CASSLAQGGRDTQYF
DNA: TGTGCCAGCAGTCTAGCGCAAGGGGGCCGAGATACGCAGTATTTT

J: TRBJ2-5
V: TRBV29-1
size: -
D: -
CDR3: CSAAPVFLGLAKTQYF
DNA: TGCAGCGCCGCGCCCGTCTTTTTAGGACTGGCAAAGACCCAGTACTTC

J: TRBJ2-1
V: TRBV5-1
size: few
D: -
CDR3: CASSLDPGGRNEQFF
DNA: TGCGCCAGCAGCTTGGATCCAGGTGGGCGCAATGAGCAGTTCTTC

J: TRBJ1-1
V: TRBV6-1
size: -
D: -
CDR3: CASSVQSVEKTEAFF
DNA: TGTGCCAGCAGTGTACAATCGGTCGAGAAAACTGAAGCTTTCTTT

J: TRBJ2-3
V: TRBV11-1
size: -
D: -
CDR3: CASSLWPSGSADTQYF
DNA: TGTGCCAGCAGCTTATGGCCGAGCGGTTCTGCAGATACGCAGTATTTT

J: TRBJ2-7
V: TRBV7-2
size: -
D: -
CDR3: CASRIGGLANWGEQYF
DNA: TGTGCCAGCAGAATCGGCGGTCTTGCAAACTGGGGAGAGCAGTACTTC

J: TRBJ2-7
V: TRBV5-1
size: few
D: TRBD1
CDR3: CASSLGQGPIEQYF
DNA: TGCGCCAGCAGCTTGGGACAGGGACCAATCGAGCAGTACTTC

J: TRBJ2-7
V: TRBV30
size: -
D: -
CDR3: CAWSERSYEQYF
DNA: TGTGCCTGGAGTGAGAGGAGCTACGAGCAGTACTTC

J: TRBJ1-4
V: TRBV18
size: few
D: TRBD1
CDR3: CASSPWDRGRRRTNEKLFF
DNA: TGTGCCAGCTCACCATGGGACAGGGGGCGGAGACGGACTAATGAAAAACTGTTTTTT

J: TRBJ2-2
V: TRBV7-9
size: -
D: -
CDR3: CASSPGSANTGELFF
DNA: TGTGCCAGCAGCCCCGGGAGCGCGAACACCGGGGAGCTGTTTTTT

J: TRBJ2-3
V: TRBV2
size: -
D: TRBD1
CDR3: CASARDSLADTQYF
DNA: TGTGCCAGCGCCCGGGACAGCCTTGCAGATACGCAGTATTTT

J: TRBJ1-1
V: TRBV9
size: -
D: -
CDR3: CASSVVGGKTEAFF
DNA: TGTGCCAGCAGCGTGGTAGGGGGGAAAACTGAAGCTTTCTTT

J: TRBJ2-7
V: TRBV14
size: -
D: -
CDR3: CASSPWGLLHSYEQYF
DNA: TGTGCCAGCAGCCCTTGGGGACTCCTTCACTCCTACGAGCAGTACTTC

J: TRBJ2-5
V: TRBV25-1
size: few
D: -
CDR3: CASSVAAETQYF
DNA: TGTGCCAGCAGTGTAGCGGCGGAGACCCAGTACTTC

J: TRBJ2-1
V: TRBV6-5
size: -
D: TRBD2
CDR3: CASSSPPSGVSYNEQFF
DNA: TGTGCCAGCAGTTCACCCCCTAGCGGGGTAAGCTACAATGAGCAGTTCTTC

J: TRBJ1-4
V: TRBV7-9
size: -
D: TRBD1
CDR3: CASSPAGTGTGGKKLFF
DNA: TGTGCCAGCAGCCCAGCGGGCACCGGGACAGGGGGTAAAAAACTGTTTTTT

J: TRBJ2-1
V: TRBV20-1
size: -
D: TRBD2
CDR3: CSARGLAGARDEQFF
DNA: TGCAGTGCTAGAGGATTAGCGGGGGCCCGGGATGAGCAGTTCTTC

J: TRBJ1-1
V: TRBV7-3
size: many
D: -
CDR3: CASSLEGVRNTEAFF
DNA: TGTGCCAGCAGCTTAGAGGGGGTCAGGAACACTGAAGCTTTCTTT

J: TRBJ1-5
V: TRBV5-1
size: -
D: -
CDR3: CASSLDFRNQPQHF
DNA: TGCGCCAGCAGCTTGGACTTCCGAAATCAGCCCCAGCATTTT

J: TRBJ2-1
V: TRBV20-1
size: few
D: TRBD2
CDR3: CSASSASGTAGVRSYNEQFF
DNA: TGCAGTGCTAGTTCGGCTAGCGGGACCGCCGGGGTTAGGTCCTACAATGAGCAGTTCTTC

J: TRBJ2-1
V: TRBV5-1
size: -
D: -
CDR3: CASNPFFREIYNEQFF
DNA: TGCGCCAGCAACCCCTTTTTTAGGGAGATATACAATGAGCAGTTCTTC

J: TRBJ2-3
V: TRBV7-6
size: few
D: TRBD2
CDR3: CASSFRTSGGIRADTQYF
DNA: TGTGCCAGCAGCTTCCGGACTAGCGGGGGGATTCGCGCAGATACGCAGTATTTT

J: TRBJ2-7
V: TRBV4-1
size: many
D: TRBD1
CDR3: CASSSTRGRPYEQYF
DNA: TGCGCCAGCAGCTCGACGAGGGGGCGGCCCTACGAGCAGTACTTC

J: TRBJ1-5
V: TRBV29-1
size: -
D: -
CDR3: CSGIQGDSNQPQHF
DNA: TGCAGCGGGATACAGGGAGATAGCAATCAGCCCCAGCATTTT

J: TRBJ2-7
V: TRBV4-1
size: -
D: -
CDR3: CASSQGPYGREPHEQYF
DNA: TGCGCCAGCAGCCAAGGACCATACGGCCGGGAACCCCACGAGCAGTACTTC

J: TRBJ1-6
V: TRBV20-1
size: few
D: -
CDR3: CSAPLGRGRSPLHF
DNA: TGCAGTGCCCCCTTGGGCCGGGGTCGGTCACCCCTCCACTTT

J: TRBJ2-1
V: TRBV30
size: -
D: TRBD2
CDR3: CAWSSAGGGNEQFF
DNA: TGTGCCTGGAGTTCAGCGGGGGGTGGAAATGAGCAGTTCTTC